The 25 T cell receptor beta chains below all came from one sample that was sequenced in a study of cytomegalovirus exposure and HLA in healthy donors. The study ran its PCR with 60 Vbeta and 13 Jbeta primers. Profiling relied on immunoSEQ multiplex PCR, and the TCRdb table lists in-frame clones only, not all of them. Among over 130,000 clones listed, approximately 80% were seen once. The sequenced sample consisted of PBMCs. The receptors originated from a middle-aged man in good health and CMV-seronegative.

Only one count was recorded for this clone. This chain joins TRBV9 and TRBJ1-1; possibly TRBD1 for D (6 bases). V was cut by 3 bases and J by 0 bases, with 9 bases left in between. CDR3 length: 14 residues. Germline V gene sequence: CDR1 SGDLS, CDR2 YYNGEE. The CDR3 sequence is CASSDRAMNTEAFF. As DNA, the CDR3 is TGTGCCAGCAGCGACAGGGCAATGAACACTGAAGCTTTCTTT.

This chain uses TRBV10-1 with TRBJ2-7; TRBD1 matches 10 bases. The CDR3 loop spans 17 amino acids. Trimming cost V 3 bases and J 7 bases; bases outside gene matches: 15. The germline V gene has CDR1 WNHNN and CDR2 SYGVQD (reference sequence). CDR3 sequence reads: CASSDLRWDRGKREQYF. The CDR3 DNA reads TGCGCCAGCAGTGACTTGCGGTGGGACAGGGGCAAAAGGGAGCAGTACTTC.

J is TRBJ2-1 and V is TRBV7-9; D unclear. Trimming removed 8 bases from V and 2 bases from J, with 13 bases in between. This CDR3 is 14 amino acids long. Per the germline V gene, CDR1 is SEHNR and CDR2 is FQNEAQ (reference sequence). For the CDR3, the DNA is TGTGCCAGCGAAGGAGCCCGGACCTACAATGAGCAGTTCTTC. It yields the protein CASEGARTYNEQFF.

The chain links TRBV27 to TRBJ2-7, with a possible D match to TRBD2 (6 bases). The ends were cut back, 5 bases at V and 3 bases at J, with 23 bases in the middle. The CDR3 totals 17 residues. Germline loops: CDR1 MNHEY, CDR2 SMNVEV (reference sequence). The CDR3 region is CASSIPENGRVSYEQYF. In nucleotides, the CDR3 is TGTGCCAGCAGTATCCCCGAGAACGGGAGAGTAAGCTACGAGCAGTACTTC.

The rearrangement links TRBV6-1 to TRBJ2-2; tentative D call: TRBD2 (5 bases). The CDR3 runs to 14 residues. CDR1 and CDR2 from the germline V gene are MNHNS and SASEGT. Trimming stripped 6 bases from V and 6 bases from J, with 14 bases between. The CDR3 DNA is TGTGCCAGCAGACTAGTGTCAGTTCCCGGGGAGCTGTTTTTT. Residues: CASRLVSVPGELFF.

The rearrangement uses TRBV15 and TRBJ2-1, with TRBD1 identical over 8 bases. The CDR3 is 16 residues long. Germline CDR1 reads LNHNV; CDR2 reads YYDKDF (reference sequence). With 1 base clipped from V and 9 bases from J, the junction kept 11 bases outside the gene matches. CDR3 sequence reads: CATSRGGGQGLTEQFF. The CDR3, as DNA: TGTGCCACCAGCAGAGGGGGAGGACAGGGCTTGACTGAGCAGTTCTTC.

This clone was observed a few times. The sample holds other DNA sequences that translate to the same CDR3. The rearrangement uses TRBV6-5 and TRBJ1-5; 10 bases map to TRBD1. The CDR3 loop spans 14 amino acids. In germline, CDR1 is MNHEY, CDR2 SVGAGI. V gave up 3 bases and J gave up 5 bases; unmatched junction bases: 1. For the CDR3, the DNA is TGTGCCAGCAGTTATGGACAGGGGGATCAGCCCCAGCATTTT. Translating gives CASSYGQGDQPQHF.

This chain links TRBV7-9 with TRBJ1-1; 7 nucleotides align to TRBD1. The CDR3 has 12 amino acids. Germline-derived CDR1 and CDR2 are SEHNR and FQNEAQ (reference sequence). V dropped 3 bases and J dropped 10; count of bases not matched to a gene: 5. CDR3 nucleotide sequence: TGTGCCAGCAGCTTTGTGAACAGGGGAGCTTTCTTT. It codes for CASSFVNRGAFF. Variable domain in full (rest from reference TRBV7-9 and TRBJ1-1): DTGVSQNPRHKITKRGQNVTFRCDPISEHNRLYWYRQTLGQGPEFLTYFQNEAQLEKSRLLSDRFSAERPKGSFSTLEIQRTEQGDSAMYLCASSFVNRGAFFGQGTRLTVV.

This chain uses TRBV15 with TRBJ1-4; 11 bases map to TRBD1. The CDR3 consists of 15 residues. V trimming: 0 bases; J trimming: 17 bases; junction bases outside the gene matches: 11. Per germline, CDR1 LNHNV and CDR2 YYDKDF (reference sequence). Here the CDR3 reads CATSREPGQGARQFF. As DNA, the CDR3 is TGTGCCACCAGCAGAGAGCCCGGACAGGGGGCGCGTCAATTTTTT.

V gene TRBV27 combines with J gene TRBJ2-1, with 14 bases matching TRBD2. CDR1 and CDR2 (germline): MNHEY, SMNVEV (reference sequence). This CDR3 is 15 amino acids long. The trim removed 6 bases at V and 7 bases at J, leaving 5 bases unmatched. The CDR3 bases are TGTGCCAGCAGCGCGACTAGCGGGAGGGTAAATGAGCAGTTCTTC. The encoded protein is CASSATSGRVNEQFF.

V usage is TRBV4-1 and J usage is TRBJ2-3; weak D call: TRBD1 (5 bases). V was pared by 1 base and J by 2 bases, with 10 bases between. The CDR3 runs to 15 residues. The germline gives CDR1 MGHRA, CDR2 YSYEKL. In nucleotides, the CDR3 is TGCGCCAGCAGCCAAGGGGGCTATGTCACAGATACGCAGTATTTT. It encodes CASSQGGYVTDTQYF.

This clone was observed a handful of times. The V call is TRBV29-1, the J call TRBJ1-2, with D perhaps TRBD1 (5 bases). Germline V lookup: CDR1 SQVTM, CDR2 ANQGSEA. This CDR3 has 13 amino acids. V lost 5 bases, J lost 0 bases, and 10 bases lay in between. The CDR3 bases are TGCAGCGTTCAGGGAGGAACTAACTATGGCTACACCTTC. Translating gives CSVQGGTNYGYTF.

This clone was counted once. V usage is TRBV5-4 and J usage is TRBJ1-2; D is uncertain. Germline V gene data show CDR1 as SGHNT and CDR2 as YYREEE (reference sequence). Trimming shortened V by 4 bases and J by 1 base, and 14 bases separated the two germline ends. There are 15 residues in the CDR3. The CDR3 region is CASSPGGLGNYGYTF. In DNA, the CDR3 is TGTGCCAGCAGCCCGGGCGGGCTGGGTAACTATGGCTACACCTTC.

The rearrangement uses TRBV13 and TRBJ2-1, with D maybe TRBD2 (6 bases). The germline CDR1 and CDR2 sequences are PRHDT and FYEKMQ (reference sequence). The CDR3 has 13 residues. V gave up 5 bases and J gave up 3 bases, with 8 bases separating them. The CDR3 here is CASSPGGYNEQFF. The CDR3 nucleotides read TGTGCCAGCAGCCCCGGGGGCTACAATGAGCAGTTCTTC.

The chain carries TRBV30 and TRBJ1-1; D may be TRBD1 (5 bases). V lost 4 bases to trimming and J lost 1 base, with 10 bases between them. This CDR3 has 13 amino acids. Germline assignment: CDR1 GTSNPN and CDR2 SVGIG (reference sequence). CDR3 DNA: TGTGCCTGGAAGCAGGGTACGAACACTGAAGCTTTCTTT. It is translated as CAWKQGTNTEAFF. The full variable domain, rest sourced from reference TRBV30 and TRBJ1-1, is SQTIHQWPATLVQPVGSPLSLECTVEGTSNPNLYWYRQAAGRGLQLLFYSVGIGQISSEVPQNLSASRPQDRQFILSSKKLLLSDSGFYLCAWKQGTNTEAFFGQGTRLTVV.

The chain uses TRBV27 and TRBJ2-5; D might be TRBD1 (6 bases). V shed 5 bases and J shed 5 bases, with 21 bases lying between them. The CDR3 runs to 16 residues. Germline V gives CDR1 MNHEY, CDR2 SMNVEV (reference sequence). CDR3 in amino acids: CASSRYGTRVLETQYF. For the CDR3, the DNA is TGTGCCAGCAGTCGATACGGGACAAGGGTTCTTGAGACCCAGTACTTC.

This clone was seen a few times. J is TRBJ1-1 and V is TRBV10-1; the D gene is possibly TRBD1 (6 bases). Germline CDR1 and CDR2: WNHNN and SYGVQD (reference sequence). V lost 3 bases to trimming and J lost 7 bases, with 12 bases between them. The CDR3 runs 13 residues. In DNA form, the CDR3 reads TGCGCCAGCAGTGACAGGGGAAACGGTGAAGCTTTCTTT. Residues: CASSDRGNGEAFF.

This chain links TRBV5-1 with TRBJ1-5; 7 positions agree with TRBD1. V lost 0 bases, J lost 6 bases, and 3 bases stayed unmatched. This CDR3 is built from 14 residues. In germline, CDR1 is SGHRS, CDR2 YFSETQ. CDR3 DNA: TGCGCCAGCAGCTTGGGCCAGGGGGGTCAGCCCCAGCATTTT. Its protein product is CASSLGQGGQPQHF.

CDR3 DNA: TGCGCCAGCAGGCACCTCGGGACTTTAAACACCGGGGAGCTGTTTTTT. It translates to CASRHLGTLNTGELFF. This chain links TRBV4-1 with TRBJ2-2; a weak D match, TRBD2 (6 bases). V dropped 6 bases and J dropped 2 bases, with 16 bases sitting between them. Germline CDR1 MGHRA, CDR2 YSYEKL. This CDR3 is 16 amino acids long.

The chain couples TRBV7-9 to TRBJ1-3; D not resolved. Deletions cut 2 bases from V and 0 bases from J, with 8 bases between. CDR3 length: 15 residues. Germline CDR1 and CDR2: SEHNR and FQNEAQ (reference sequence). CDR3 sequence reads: CASSLWSTSGNTIYF. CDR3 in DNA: TGTGCCAGCAGCTTATGGTCTACCTCTGGAAACACCATATATTTT.

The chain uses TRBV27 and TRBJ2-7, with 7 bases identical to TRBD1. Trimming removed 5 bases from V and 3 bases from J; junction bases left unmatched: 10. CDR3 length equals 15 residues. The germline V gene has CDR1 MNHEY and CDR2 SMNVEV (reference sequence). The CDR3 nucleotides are TGTGCCAGCAGTCGACCAGGGGGAAGAAGCTACGAGCAGTACTTC. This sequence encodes CASSRPGGRSYEQYF.

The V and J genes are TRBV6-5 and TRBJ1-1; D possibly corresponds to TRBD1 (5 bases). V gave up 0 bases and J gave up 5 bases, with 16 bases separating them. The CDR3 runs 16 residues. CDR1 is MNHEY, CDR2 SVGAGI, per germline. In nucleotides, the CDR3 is TGTGCCAGCAGTTACTCTTTTAGGGGACTTCGGACTGAAGCTTTCTTT. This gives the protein CASSYSFRGLRTEAFF.

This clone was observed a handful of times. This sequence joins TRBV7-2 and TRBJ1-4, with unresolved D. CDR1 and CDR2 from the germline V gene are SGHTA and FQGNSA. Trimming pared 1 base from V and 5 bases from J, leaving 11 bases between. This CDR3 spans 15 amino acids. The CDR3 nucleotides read TGTGCCAGCAGCTTAGTCCCAGGCCTCAATGAAAAACTGTTTTTT. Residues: CASSLVPGLNEKLFF. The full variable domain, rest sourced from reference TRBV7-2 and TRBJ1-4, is GAGVSQSPSNKVTEKGKDVELRCDPISGHTALYWYRQSLGQGLEFLIYFQGNSAPDKSGLPSDRFSAERTGGSVSTLTIQRTQQEDSAVYLCASSLVPGLNEKLFFGSGTQLSVL.

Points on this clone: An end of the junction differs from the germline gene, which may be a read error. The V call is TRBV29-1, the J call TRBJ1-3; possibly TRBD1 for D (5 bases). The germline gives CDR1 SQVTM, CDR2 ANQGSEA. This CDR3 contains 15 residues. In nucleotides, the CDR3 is TGCAGCGTCAAAATGACAGCGAGCTCTGGAGACACCATATATTTT. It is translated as CSVKMTASSGDTIYF.

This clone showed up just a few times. In DNA, the CDR3 is TGTGCCAGCAGTAGGACAGTCATGAACACTGAAGCTTTCTTT. Translation: CASSRTVMNTEAFF. The chain joins TRBV6-5 to TRBJ1-1, with D possibly TRBD1 on 6 matching bases. The V end lost 5 bases, the J end lost 0 bases, and 10 bases lay between the germline ends. The CDR3 spans 14 residues. Germline V CDR1 and CDR2: MNHEY, SVGAGI.